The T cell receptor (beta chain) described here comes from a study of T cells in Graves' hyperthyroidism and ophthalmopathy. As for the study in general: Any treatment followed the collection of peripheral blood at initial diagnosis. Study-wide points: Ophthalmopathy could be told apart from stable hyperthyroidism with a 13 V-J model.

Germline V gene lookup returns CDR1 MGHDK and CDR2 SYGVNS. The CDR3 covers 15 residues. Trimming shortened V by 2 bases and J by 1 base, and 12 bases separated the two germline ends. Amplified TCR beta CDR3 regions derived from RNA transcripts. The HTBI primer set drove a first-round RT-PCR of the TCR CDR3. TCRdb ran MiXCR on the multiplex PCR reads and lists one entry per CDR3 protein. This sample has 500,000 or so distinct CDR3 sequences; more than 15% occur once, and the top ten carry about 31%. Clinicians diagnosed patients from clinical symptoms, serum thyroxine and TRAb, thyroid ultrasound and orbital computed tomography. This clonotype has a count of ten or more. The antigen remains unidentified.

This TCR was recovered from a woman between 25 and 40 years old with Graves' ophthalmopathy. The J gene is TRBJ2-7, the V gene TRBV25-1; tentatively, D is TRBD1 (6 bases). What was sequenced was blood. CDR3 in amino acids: CASSEVDSPSYEQYF. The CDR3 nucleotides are TGTGCCAGCAGTGAAGTGGACAGTCCTTCCTACGAGCAGTACTTC.